The rows below give T cell receptor beta chains drawn from one sample of a study of blood T cell repertoires in COVID-19. The table came from immunoSEQ multiplex PCR; TCRdb's copy has only in-frame clones and leaves some out. The data hold about 290,000 clones, with about nine tenths observed a single time. The sequencing sample was made of PBMCs or T cells enriched from blood (not recorded which). These receptors were taken from a middle-aged woman who had recovered from COVID-19. Both conserved end residues are part of each CDR3. The order of the fields is D gene, J gene, clone size, V gene, CDR3 protein, CDR3 DNA. A D gene is named only where the DNA matches it firmly. Clone size appears in some rows only: once, few, many, or a class for an expanded clone.

TRBD1 | TRBJ2-1 | NA | TRBV7-9 | CASKRQGSGVNEQFF | TGTGCCAGCAAGAGACAGGGGTCTGGTGTAAATGAGCAGTTCTTC
NA | TRBJ1-2 | NA | TRBV30 | CAWNSQGFGYTF | TGTGCCTGGAATTCCCAGGGGTTTGGCTACACCTTC
NA | TRBJ1-5 | NA | TRBV6-1 | CASSEGQVHNQPQHF | TGTGCCAGCAGTGAAGGTCAGGTCCACAATCAGCCCCAGCATTTT
NA | TRBJ2-1 | NA | TRBV9 | CASSPRGHEQFF | TGTGCCAGCAGCCCCCGCGGCCATGAGCAGTTCTTC
TRBD1 | TRBJ1-1 | NA | TRBV3-1/TRBV3-2 | CASSSSEWDSLREAFF | TGTGCCAGCAGCTCATCGGAATGGGACAGTTTGAGAGAAGCTTTCTTT
TRBD2 | TRBJ2-1 | NA | TRBV7-3 | CASTVITSAGGPEWSYNEQFF | TGTGCCAGCACCGTTATTACGTCCGCGGGAGGGCCTGAGTGGTCCTACAATGAGCAGTTCTTC
TRBD1 | TRBJ1-1 | NA | TRBV7-2 | CASSTDRGAPEAFF | TGTGCCAGCAGCACGGACAGGGGGGCGCCTGAAGCTTTCTTT
TRBD2 | TRBJ2-3 | NA | TRBV27 | CASSLGLGTDTQYF | TGTGCCAGCAGTTTGGGACTAGGCACAGATACGCAGTATTTT
TRBD1 | TRBJ1-2 | NA | TRBV7-6 | CASSYNPGQGANYGYTF | TGTGCCAGCAGCTACAACCCGGGACAGGGGGCAAACTATGGCTACACCTTC
TRBD1 | TRBJ1-1 | once | TRBV11-1 | CASSSDRGTEAFF | TGTGCCAGCAGTTCTGACAGGGGCACTGAAGCTTTCTTT
TRBD1 | TRBJ1-2 | NA | TRBV18 | CASSPPGQGVDGYTF | TGTGCCAGCTCACCACCGGGACAGGGGGTAGATGGCTACACCTTC
NA | TRBJ2-7 | few | TRBV5-5 | CASSLVSATYEQYF | TGTGCCAGCAGCTTGGTTAGCGCGACCTACGAGCAGTACTTC
NA | TRBJ1-2 | NA | TRBV2 | CASSGANANYGYTF | TGTGCCAGCAGTGGGGCTAATGCGAACTATGGCTACACCTTC
TRBD1 | TRBJ1-1 | NA | TRBV6-5 | CASSYRQGAPNTEAFF | TGTGCCAGCAGTTATAGGCAGGGGGCCCCAAACACTGAAGCTTTCTTT
TRBD1 | TRBJ1-2 | NA | TRBV5-1 | CASSTGGQGPGYTF | TGCGCCAGCAGCACGGGGGGACAGGGTCCTGGCTACACCTTC
NA | TRBJ2-2 | NA | TRBV28 | CASSRVGQQNTGELFF | TGTGCCAGCAGCCGTGTTGGACAGCAGAACACCGGGGAGCTGTTTTTT
TRBD2 | TRBJ2-5 | NA | TRBV4-3 | CASSARLAGEETQYF | TGCGCCAGCAGCGCGCGACTAGCGGGAGAAGAGACCCAGTACTTC
NA | TRBJ1-1 | NA | TRBV20-1 | CSATTSSEAFF | TGCAGTGCTACGACATCTTCTGAAGCTTTCTTT
NA | TRBJ2-5 | NA | TRBV19 | CASSIHSGGKQTQYF | TGTGCCAGTAGTATTCATTCAGGGGGGAAGCAGACCCAGTACTTC
TRBD2 | TRBJ2-7 | few | TRBV4-1 | CASSQALASGSSYEQYF | TGCGCCAGCAGCCAAGCTCTCGCTAGCGGGAGCTCCTACGAGCAGTACTTC